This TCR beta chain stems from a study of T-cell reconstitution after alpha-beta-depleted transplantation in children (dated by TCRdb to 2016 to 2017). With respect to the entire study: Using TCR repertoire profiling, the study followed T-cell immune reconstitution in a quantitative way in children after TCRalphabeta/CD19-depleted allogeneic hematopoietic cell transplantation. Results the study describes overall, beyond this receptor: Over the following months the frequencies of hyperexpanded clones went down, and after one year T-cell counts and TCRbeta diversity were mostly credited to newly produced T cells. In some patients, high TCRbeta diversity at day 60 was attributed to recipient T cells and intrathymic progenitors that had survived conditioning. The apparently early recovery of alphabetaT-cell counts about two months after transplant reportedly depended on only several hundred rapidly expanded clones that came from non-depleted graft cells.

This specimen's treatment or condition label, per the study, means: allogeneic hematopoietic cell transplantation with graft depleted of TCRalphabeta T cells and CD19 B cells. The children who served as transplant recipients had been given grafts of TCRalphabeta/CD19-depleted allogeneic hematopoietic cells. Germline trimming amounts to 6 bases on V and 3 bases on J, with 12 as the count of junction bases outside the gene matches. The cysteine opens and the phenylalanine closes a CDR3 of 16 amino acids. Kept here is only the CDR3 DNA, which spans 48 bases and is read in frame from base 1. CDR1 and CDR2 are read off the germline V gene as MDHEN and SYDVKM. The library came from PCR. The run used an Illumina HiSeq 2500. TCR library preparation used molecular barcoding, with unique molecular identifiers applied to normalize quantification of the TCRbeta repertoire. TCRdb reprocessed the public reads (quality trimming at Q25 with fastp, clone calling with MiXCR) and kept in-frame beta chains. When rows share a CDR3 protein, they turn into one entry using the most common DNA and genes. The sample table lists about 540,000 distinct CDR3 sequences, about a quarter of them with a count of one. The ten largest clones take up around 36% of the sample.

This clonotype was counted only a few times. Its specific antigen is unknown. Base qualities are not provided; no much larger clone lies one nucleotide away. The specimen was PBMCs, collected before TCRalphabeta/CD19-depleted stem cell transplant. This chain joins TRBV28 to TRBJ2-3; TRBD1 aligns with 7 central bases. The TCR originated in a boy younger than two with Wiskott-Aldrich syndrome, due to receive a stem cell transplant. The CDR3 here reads CASSSPRQGTTDTQYF. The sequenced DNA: TGTGCCAGCAGCAGCCCCCGACAGGGTACTACAGATACGCAGTATTTT.